A single sample is the source of the 27 T cell receptor beta chains below, sequenced in a study of identical twins. Via MiXCR, TCRdb re-called the 5' RACE reads, giving one row per CDR3 protein. The table records roughly 720,000 distinct CDR3 sequences, about 20% of them present only once. These data were also reused for a study on T cells expressing NK-cell markers.

The sample taken for sequencing was PBMCs. The origin of the receptors is a woman aged 18 to 35 in good health.

This clonotype was seen only a few times. J is TRBJ2-3 and V is TRBV20-1, with unresolved D. Per the germline V gene, CDR1 is DFQATT and CDR2 is SNEGSKA (reference sequence). V shed 1 base and J shed 3 bases, with 5 bases lying between them. The CDR3 totals 12 residues. CDR3 sequence: CSARGATDTQYF. In DNA, the CDR3 is TGCAGTGCTAGAGGGGCGACAGATACGCAGTATTTT.

There are a few counts of this clonotype. The V call is TRBV20-1, the J call TRBJ2-1; the D gene could be TRBD1 or TRBD2 (5 bases each). V lost 5 bases, J lost 0 bases, and 23 bases lay in between. The germline gives CDR1 DFQATT, CDR2 SNEGSKA (reference sequence). This CDR3 is built from 18 residues. CDR3 DNA: TGCAGTGCTCCTACTTTTGGGTCCGGGACGAGCTCCTACAATGAGCAGTTCTTC. Its translation: CSAPTFGSGTSSYNEQFF.

The chain couples TRBV5-1 to TRBJ2-3; TRBD2 matches 10 bases. Losses at the gene ends were 1 base for V and 11 bases for J; bases not matched to a gene: 7. Germline CDR1 and CDR2: SGHRS and YFSETQ. The CDR3 runs 14 residues. This chain's CDR3 is CASSLTLAGEMQYF. CDR3 DNA sequence: TGCGCCAGCAGCTTGACGCTAGCGGGGGAGATGCAGTATTTT.

This clonotype was detected ten times or more. The V call is TRBV25-1, the J call TRBJ2-7; no clear D gene. V was trimmed by 4 bases and J by 0 bases, leaving 4 bases between them. The CDR3 contains 12 residues. The germline V gene has CDR1 MGHDK and CDR2 SYGVNS. The CDR3 DNA is TGTGCCAGCAGTGCCGGCTCCTACGAGCAGTACTTC. The encoded protein is CASSAGSYEQYF.

This clonotype was observed a handful of times. A read error may account for a junction end that differs from germline. The chain carries TRBV7-9 and TRBJ2-5; D may be TRBD1 (6 bases). The CDR3 has 15 residues. The germline V gene has CDR1 SEHNR and CDR2 FQNEAQ (reference sequence). This CDR3 is CASSPKPGEQVTQYF. DNA for the CDR3: TGTGCCAGCAGCCCCAAACCAGGGGAGCAAGTGACCCAGTACTTC.

This chain uses TRBV20-1 with TRBJ2-1, with 12 bases lining up with TRBD2. V shed 3 bases and J 0 bases; nucleotides not matched to a gene: 12. CDR1 is DFQATT, CDR2 SNEGSKA, per germline (reference sequence). This CDR3 is 19 amino acids long. The chain's CDR3 is CSASAPRLAGASSYNEQFF. The CDR3 DNA reads TGCAGTGCTAGTGCCCCGAGACTAGCGGGGGCTAGCTCCTACAATGAGCAGTTCTTC.

This chain joins TRBV20-1 and TRBJ1-6, with no clear D. This CDR3 is 13 amino acids long. V lost 2 bases and J lost 10, with 12 bases in between. Germline assignment: CDR1 DFQATT and CDR2 SNEGSKA (reference sequence). The CDR3 DNA is TGCAGTGCTAGATGGCAGGAAGGGTCACCCCTCCACTTT. Encoded protein: CSARWQEGSPLHF.

The J gene is TRBJ2-3, the V gene TRBV30; D may correspond to TRBD1 or TRBD2 (5 bases each). Trimming took off 4 bases at V and 6 bases at J, with 14 bases between the two ends. The CDR3 extends over 13 amino acids. Germline V lookup: CDR1 GTSNPN, CDR2 SVGIG (reference sequence). The CDR3 reads CAWTRGMSDTQYF. DNA for the CDR3: TGTGCCTGGACCCGGGGCATGTCCGATACGCAGTATTTT.

This clonotype was seen only a few times. V gene TRBV6-4 combines with J gene TRBJ1-2, with D possibly TRBD1 on 5 matching bases. V was pared by 8 bases and J by 5 bases, with 9 bases between. The CDR3 is 11 residues long. Germline-derived CDR1 and CDR2 are MRHNA and SNTAGT. In nucleotides, the CDR3 is TGTGCCAGCTCAGGGATGTATGGCTACACCTTC. The encoded protein is CASSGMYGYTF.

This clonotype has more than one count but fewer than ten. The rearrangement links TRBV20-1 to TRBJ2-2, with 8 bases that match TRBD2. The CDR3 loop spans 15 amino acids. J lost 6 bases, V lost 1 base, and 7 bases had no gene match. Germline-derived CDR1 and CDR2 are DFQATT and SNEGSKA (reference sequence). CDR3 loop: CSARAGGGRSGELFF. CDR3 nucleotides: TGCAGTGCTAGAGCCGGGGGGGGGAGATCCGGGGAGCTGTTTTTT.

This clonotype was picked up a small number of times. The chain carries TRBV5-1 and TRBJ1-1; the D is unclear. The germline V gene encodes CDR1 SGHRS and CDR2 YFSETQ. Trimming removed 7 bases at V and 3 bases at J, with 16 bases between. The length of the CDR3 is 14 residues. The CDR3 region is CASRLILGDTEAFF. The DNA for the CDR3 is TGCGCCAGCCGCCTGATATTGGGTGACACTGAAGCTTTCTTT.

A few counts support this clonotype. The J gene is TRBJ2-2, the V gene TRBV15, with 7 bases matching TRBD1. The V gene's germline CDR1 is LNHNV and CDR2 YYDKDF (reference sequence). This CDR3 is 14 amino acids long. The trim removed 2 bases at V and 7 bases at J, leaving 4 bases unmatched. The CDR3 nucleotides are TGTGCCACCAGCAGAACAGGGGTTTTCGGGGAGCTGTTTTTT. Translating gives CATSRTGVFGELFF.

This clonotype was observed many times. The DNA of the CDR3 is TGTGCCAGCAGTTACAGCGGGGGCACAGATACGCAGTATTTT. Translating gives CASSYSGGTDTQYF. The chain employs TRBV6-5 and TRBJ2-3, with TRBD2 identical over 7 bases. The CDR3 extends over 14 amino acids. With V trimmed by 2 bases and J by 1 base, 0 bases remained unmatched. Per germline, CDR1 MNHEY and CDR2 SVGAGI.

The gene calls are TRBV18 and TRBJ2-3; 12 positions match TRBD1. This CDR3 spans 16 amino acids. J was trimmed by 4 bases and V by 3 bases; bases with no gene match: 5. Germline CDR1 reads KGHSH; CDR2 reads LQKENI. The DNA for the CDR3 is TGTGCCAGCTCACCGGGACAGGGGGCATTCGCAGATACGCAGTATTTT. This codes for CASSPGQGAFADTQYF.

Here the CDR3 DNA reads TGTGCCAGCAGCGTACTGTTTGGGACTGGGGCCAACGTCCTGACTTTC. Protein product: CASSVLFGTGANVLTF. This chain uses TRBV9 with TRBJ2-6; no clear D. The CDR3 spans 16 residues. Germline CDR1 SGDLS, CDR2 YYNGEE. V lost 1 base and J 2 bases, leaving 10 bases between the germline ends.

This chain connects TRBV29-1 to TRBJ2-3; D tentatively reads TRBD1 or TRBD2 (5 bases each). Germline V lookup: CDR1 SQVTM, CDR2 ANQGSEA. This CDR3 has 18 amino acids. V lost 0 bases to trimming and J lost 1 base, with 20 bases between them. The CDR3 here is CSVEDLHGRDGGTDTQYF. In DNA form, the CDR3 reads TGCAGCGTTGAAGATCTTCACGGTAGGGACGGGGGCACAGATACGCAGTATTTT.

Note on this clonotype: A read error may produce the germline difference seen at one junction end. The chain joins TRBV5-1 to TRBJ2-3; maybe TRBD2 (5 bases). The CDR3 contains 12 residues. CDR1 is SGHRS, CDR2 YFSETQ, per germline. CDR3 DNA sequence: TGCGCCAACAGCTTGGAGGCAGATACGCAGTATTTT. This encodes CANSLEADTQYF.

This clonotype was seen many times. One junction end does not reproduce the germline sequence, and a read error may be involved. V usage is TRBV7-7 and J usage is TRBJ2-1; D gene uncertain. Per the germline V gene, CDR1 is SSHAT and CDR2 is FNYEAQ (reference sequence). The CDR3 contains 14 residues. CDR3: CASSLNRGDNEQFF. As DNA, the CDR3 is TGTGCTAGCAGCTTAAATCGTGGGGACAATGAGCAGTTCTTC.

The CDR3 sequence: CASSVDGGNQPQHF. The CDR3 DNA sequence: TGTGCCAGCAGCGTAGATGGGGGCAATCAGCCCCAGCATTTT. The rearrangement links TRBV9 to TRBJ1-5, with D unresolved. The V gene lost 0 bases and the J gene lost 2 bases, with 6 bases spanning the gap. Germline CDR1 and CDR2: SGDLS and YYNGEE. The CDR3 has 14 amino acids.

This clonotype was counted only a few times. The V gene is TRBV11-1, the J gene TRBJ2-3, with TRBD2 matching over 11 bases. This CDR3 contains 18 residues. CDR1 and CDR2 from the germline V gene are SGHAT and FQDESV (reference sequence). J gave up 0 bases and V 1 base, and 6 bases lay outside the gene matches. CDR3 in amino acids: CASSLGLAGWSSTDTQYF. The CDR3 bases are TGTGCCAGCAGCTTAGGACTAGCGGGATGGTCTAGCACAGATACGCAGTATTTT. The variable domain in full, with the rest retrieved from reference TRBV11-1 and TRBJ2-3, is EAEVAQSPRYKITEKSQAVAFWCDPISGHATLYWYRQILGQGPELLVQFQDESVVDDSQLPKDRFSAERLKGVDSTLKIQPAELGDSAMYLCASSLGLAGWSSTDTQYFGPGTRLTVL.

The V gene is TRBV27, the J gene TRBJ2-2; unclear D gene. The CDR3 runs 13 residues. The germline V gene encodes CDR1 MNHEY and CDR2 SMNVEV (reference sequence). Between the trimmed V and J ends, which lost 6 bases and 6 bases, there was a span of 11 bases. This chain's CDR3 is CASRGIGSGELFF. The CDR3 DNA follows: TGTGCCAGCAGAGGGATTGGGTCCGGGGAGCTGTTTTTT.

The sample holds a few counts of this clonotype. The chain joins TRBV3-1 to TRBJ2-3; 7 bases map to TRBD2. This CDR3 comprises 13 residues. Germline values: CDR1 LGHDT, CDR2 YNNKEL (reference sequence). With 7 bases clipped from V and 7 bases from J, the junction kept 8 bases outside the gene matches. The CDR3 DNA is TGTGCCAGCATGACTAGCCGGGGATATACGCAGTATTTT. Translated, it gives CASMTSRGYTQYF.

In its sample, this clonotype was seen a few times. This chain connects TRBV10-3 to TRBJ2-7; 8 nucleotides agree with TRBD2. This CDR3 is 15 amino acids long. V trimming: 2 bases; J trimming: 2 bases; junction bases outside the gene matches: 5. The germline V gene encodes CDR1 ENHRY and CDR2 SYGVKD. CDR3 coding DNA: TGTGCCATCAGTGAGGGGGAGCGGGGGACCTACGAGCAGTACTTC. It codes for CAISEGERGTYEQYF.

The rearrangement joins TRBV18 to TRBJ2-2, with 10 bases matching TRBD2. The CDR3 runs 18 residues. The germline CDR1 and CDR2 sequences are KGHSH and LQKENI. Trimming at V came to 6 bases and at J to 0 bases, leaving 10 bases not matched to a gene. This CDR3 is CASSAGTSASANTGELFF. The CDR3 bases are TGTGCCAGCTCCGCCGGGACTAGCGCTTCCGCGAACACCGGGGAGCTGTTTTTT.

This clonotype was seen a few times. The rearrangement links TRBV7-2 to TRBJ2-5, with a weak D call TRBD2 (7 bases). CDR1 and CDR2 (germline): SGHTA, FQGNSA. Trimming removed 5 bases at V and 4 bases at J, with 17 bases between. This CDR3 region has 15 residues. CDR3 sequence: CASSTGSGGRETQYF. For the CDR3, the DNA is TGTGCCAGCAGCACAGGGTCGGGCGGGAGAGAGACCCAGTACTTC.

The chain's CDR3 is CASRRIVETQYF. CDR3 bases: TGTGCCAGCCGGAGGATTGTGGAGACCCAGTACTTC. This chain links TRBV7-9 with TRBJ2-5; possible D gene TRBD2, 5 bases. The germline V gene encodes CDR1 SEHNR and CDR2 FQNEAQ (reference sequence). With 8 bases removed from V and 5 bases from J, the gap between germline ends came to 12 bases. This CDR3 spans 12 amino acids.

This chain uses TRBV6-2 or TRBV6-3 with TRBJ2-7; 7 bases map to TRBD2. The V and J ends lost 5 bases and 2 bases, in that order; junction bases with no gene match: 6. The CDR3 contains 14 residues. Germline V gives CDR1 MNHEY, CDR2 SVGEGT. CDR3 DNA sequence: TGTGCCAGCAGTCGGCGGGGGATTACCTACGAGCAGTACTTC. This sequence encodes CASSRRGITYEQYF.